One sample yielded the 21 T cell receptor beta chains listed below, sequenced in a study of blood T cell repertoires in COVID-19. Sequencing was performed with immunoSEQ multiplex PCR; in TCRdb, only in-frame clones are kept and a portion is missing. The repertoire holds about 140,000 clones, with 76% as singletons. The source material was peripheral blood. The receptors were gathered from a man aged 55 to 70 with acute or convalescent COVID-19.

The V and J genes are TRBV29-1 and TRBJ1-4, with 7 bases aligning to TRBD1. The CDR3 consists of 13 residues. Germline loops: CDR1 SQVTM, CDR2 ANQGSEA. Trimming cost V 6 bases and J 7 bases; bases outside gene matches: 8. CDR3: CSVSTGTPEKLFF. The CDR3 DNA sequence: TGCAGCGTCTCGACAGGGACTCCTGAAAAACTGTTTTTT.

The chain employs TRBV4-2 and TRBJ2-4, with a possible D match to TRBD2 (5 bases). The CDR3 runs to 16 residues. The germline V gene has CDR1 LGHNA and CDR2 YNFKEQ. V was clipped by 4 bases and J by 8 bases, with 21 bases between them. CDR3 coding DNA: TGTGCCAGCAGCCGCCGACAATCTGAGGGCCGGGACATTCAGTACTTC. It specifies CASSRRQSEGRDIQYF.

The V gene is TRBV6-5, the J gene TRBJ1-1, with 8 positions matching TRBD1. J gave up 4 bases and V 8 bases, and 6 bases lay outside the gene matches. The CDR3 runs 13 residues. Germline assignment: CDR1 MNHEY and CDR2 SVGAGI. The CDR3 nucleotides are TGTGCCAGCGGCGACAGGGGACTCACTGAAGCTTTCTTT. This sequence encodes CASGDRGLTEAFF.

The CDR3 reads CASSQGDYPITDTQYF. CDR3 DNA: TGTGCCAGCAGCCAAGGAGACTACCCCATCACAGATACGCAGTATTTT. This sequence joins TRBV3-1 (or the pseudogene TRBV3-2) and TRBJ2-3; TRBD2 might be the D (5 bases). The CDR3 totals 16 residues. V was shortened by 1 base and J by 2 bases, with 13 bases between the two germline ends. From germline, CDR1 is LGHDT and CDR2 YNNKEL (reference sequence).

This clone was seen only a few times. The CDR3 region has the DNA TGTGCCAGCAGCTCCCCTGGAAACACCATATATTTT. Amino acid sequence: CASSSPGNTIYF. The chain carries TRBV6-5 and TRBJ1-3; no firm D call. The CDR3 length is 12 residues. Germline CDR1 and CDR2: MNHEY and SVGAGI. Trimming shortened V by 6 bases and J by 2 bases, and 5 bases separated the two germline ends.

This rearrangement joins TRBV5-5 to TRBJ2-7; weak D call: TRBD2 (6 bases). The CDR3 is made up of 14 amino acids. Germline CDR1 and CDR2: SGHKS and YYEKEE (reference sequence). Trimming took 4 bases from V and 3 from J, leaving 14 bases between them. CDR3 DNA sequence: TGTGCCAGCAGCCAATATCCGACTAGCTACGAGCAGTACTTC. As protein: CASSQYPTSYEQYF.

This chain uses TRBV18 with TRBJ1-2, with 7 bases fitting TRBD1. Germline V gene data show CDR1 as KGHSH and CDR2 as LQKENI. V was clipped by 3 bases and J by 2 bases; unmatched bases: 6. This CDR3 is 15 amino acids long. DNA of the CDR3: TGTGCCAGCTCACCCGGTACAGGGGAAAACTATGGCTACACCTTC. This gives the protein CASSPGTGENYGYTF.

The gene calls are TRBV4-1 and TRBJ1-1, with a tentative D call TRBD1 (6 bases). This CDR3 spans 16 amino acids. V lost 2 bases and J lost 5, with 18 bases in between. Germline V CDR1 and CDR2: MGHRA, YSYEKL. CDR3 DNA: TGCGCCAGCAGCCAAAACCGAGGGGGGGGCGGAACTGAAGCTTTCTTT. Protein sequence: CASSQNRGGGGTEAFF.

V gene TRBV5-1 combines with J gene TRBJ1-2, with 11 bases lining up with TRBD1. The CDR3 length is 14 residues. Germline CDR1 reads SGHRS; CDR2 reads YFSETQ. The junction had 1 base not matched to a gene; V was cut back by 0 bases and J by 6 bases. CDR3 nucleotide sequence: TGCGCCAGCAGCTTGGGGACAGGGGGCGATGGCTACACCTTC. The encoded protein is CASSLGTGGDGYTF. Variable domain in full (rest from reference TRBV5-1 and TRBJ1-2): KAGVTQTPRYLIKTRGQQVTLSCSPISGHRSVSWYQQTPGQGLQFLFEYFSETQRNKGNFPGRFSGRQFSNSRSEMNVSTLELGDSALYLCASSLGTGGDGYTFGSGTRLTVV.

The rearrangement joins TRBV29-1 to TRBJ2-7; the match to TRBD2 covers 7 bases. The CDR3 runs to 12 residues. The ends lost 6 bases at V and 4 bases at J; junction bases unmatched: 6. Germline V CDR1 and CDR2: SQVTM, ANQGSEA. Written as DNA, the CDR3 is TGCAGCGTGGGAGCGGGAAGGTACGAGCAGTACTTC. Protein sequence: CSVGAGRYEQYF.

This clone was observed a single time. CDR3 coding DNA: TGTGCCAGTAGTATGGAGAGGGCGAACACTGAAGCTTTCTTT. This encodes CASSMERANTEAFF. This chain connects TRBV19 to TRBJ1-1; D remains unclear. CDR3 length: 14 residues. V was pared by 3 bases and J by 1 base, with 9 bases between. CDR1 LNHDA and CDR2 SQIVND come from the germline V gene (reference sequence). Based on the CDR3 plus reference TRBV19 and TRBJ1-1, the full variable domain is DGGITQSPKYLFRKEGQNVTLSCEQNLNHDAMYWYRQDPGQGLRLIYYSQIVNDFQKGDIAEGYSVSREKKESFPLTVTSAQKNPTAFYLCASSMERANTEAFFGQGTRLTVV.

This clone has only one observation. V and J are TRBV7-9 and TRBJ2-7, with TRBD1 matching 7 bases. CDR1 SEHNR and CDR2 FQNEAQ come from the germline V gene (reference sequence). The ends lost 3 bases at V and 9 bases at J; junction bases unmatched: 8. The length of the CDR3 is 13 residues. The CDR3 DNA is TGTGCCAGCAGCTTCGACAGGGATGGCCGGCAGTACTTC. Protein product: CASSFDRDGRQYF.

The CDR3, as DNA: TGTGCCAGCAGCCCTCCGGGTGATACGCAGTATTTT. Its protein is CASSPPGDTQYF. This chain connects TRBV7-9 to TRBJ2-3; D is unresolved. Germline assignment: CDR1 SEHNR and CDR2 FQNEAQ (reference sequence). The length of the CDR3 is 12 residues. Trimming removed 5 bases from V and 6 bases from J, with 9 bases in between.

V gene TRBV6-5 combines with J gene TRBJ2-7, with D possibly being TRBD2 (6 bases). Per germline, CDR1 MNHEY and CDR2 SVGAGI. CDR3 length: 14 amino acids. V lost 8 bases, J lost 3 bases, and 17 bases lay in between. The CDR3 spells CASASGGAVYEQYF. The DNA of the CDR3 is TGTGCCAGCGCGAGCGGAGGGGCGGTCTACGAGCAGTACTTC.

The chain recombines TRBV6-5 with TRBJ2-7; D is perhaps TRBD1 (6 bases). CDR3 size: 13 residues. Trimming left V 9 bases short and J 1 base short, with 13 bases between. Germline V CDR1 and CDR2: MNHEY, SVGAGI. The CDR3 loop reads CASKVDSSYEQYF. CDR3 sequence (DNA): TGTGCCAGTAAGGTGGACAGTTCCTACGAGCAGTACTTC.

The CDR3 sequence is CTSSQGRGDDIQYF. CDR3 in DNA: TGCACCAGCAGCCAAGGGCGGGGGGATGACATTCAGTACTTC. V is TRBV1 and J is TRBJ2-4; the table gives TRBD2 as D, unverified against the DNA. TRBV1 is given as a pseudogene. The CDR3 totals 14 residues.

V and J are TRBV11-2 and TRBJ2-1; 8 nucleotides agree with TRBD1. V lost 4 bases and J lost 14; bases outside the gene matches: 4. Germline CDR1 SGHAT, CDR2 FQNNGV. The CDR3 length is 11 residues. The CDR3 region is CASSYGQGKFF. The CDR3, as DNA: TGTGCCAGCAGCTACGGACAGGGAAAGTTCTTC.

This clone was observed a few times. This rearrangement joins TRBV4-1 to TRBJ2-2; possibly TRBD2 for D (6 bases). The CDR3 runs to 16 residues. The V end lost 4 bases, the J end lost 1 base, and 13 bases lay between the germline ends. Germline V gene sequence: CDR1 MGHRA, CDR2 YSYEKL. The CDR3 reads CASSLSSVRNTGELFF. The CDR3, as DNA: TGCGCCAGCAGCCTGTCTAGCGTAAGGAACACCGGGGAGCTGTTTTTT.

This clone has ten or more counts. The chain combines TRBV7-3 with TRBJ2-1; TRBD1 matches at 10 bases. Germline CDR1 reads SGHTA; CDR2 reads FQGTGA. After removal of 2 bases from V and 2 bases from J, the junction contained 6 bases not matched to a gene. The CDR3 is 17 residues long. CDR3 DNA: TGTGCCAGCAGCTTACGAGCCGGGACAGGGGCCTACAATGAGCAGTTCTTC. It translates to CASSLRAGTGAYNEQFF.

This clone was seen just once. The chain carries TRBV30 and TRBJ1-1, with a weak D call TRBD1 (5 bases). The CDR3 extends over 14 amino acids. In germline, CDR1 is GTSNPN, CDR2 SVGIG (reference sequence). Between the trimmed V and J ends, which lost 0 bases and 3 bases, there was a span of 11 bases. The CDR3 region is CAWSVEGTYTEAFF. The CDR3 region has the DNA TGTGCCTGGAGTGTTGAAGGGACTTACACTGAAGCTTTCTTT. Full variable domain (rest looked up from reference TRBV30 and TRBJ1-1): SQTIHQWPATLVQPVGSPLSLECTVEGTSNPNLYWYRQAAGRGLQLLFYSVGIGQISSEVPQNLSASRPQDRQFILSSKKLLLSDSGFYLCAWSVEGTYTEAFFGQGTRLTVV.

Here the CDR3 DNA reads TGCGCCAGCAGCCACCCGGGACTAGCGGGAGTTAATGAGCAGTTCTTC. Amino acid sequence: CASSHPGLAGVNEQFF. V usage is TRBV4-1 and J usage is TRBJ2-1; the match to TRBD2 covers 14 bases. V shed 3 bases and J 7 bases; nucleotides not matched to a gene: 5. The CDR3 contains 16 residues. Germline V CDR1 and CDR2: MGHRA, YSYEKL.